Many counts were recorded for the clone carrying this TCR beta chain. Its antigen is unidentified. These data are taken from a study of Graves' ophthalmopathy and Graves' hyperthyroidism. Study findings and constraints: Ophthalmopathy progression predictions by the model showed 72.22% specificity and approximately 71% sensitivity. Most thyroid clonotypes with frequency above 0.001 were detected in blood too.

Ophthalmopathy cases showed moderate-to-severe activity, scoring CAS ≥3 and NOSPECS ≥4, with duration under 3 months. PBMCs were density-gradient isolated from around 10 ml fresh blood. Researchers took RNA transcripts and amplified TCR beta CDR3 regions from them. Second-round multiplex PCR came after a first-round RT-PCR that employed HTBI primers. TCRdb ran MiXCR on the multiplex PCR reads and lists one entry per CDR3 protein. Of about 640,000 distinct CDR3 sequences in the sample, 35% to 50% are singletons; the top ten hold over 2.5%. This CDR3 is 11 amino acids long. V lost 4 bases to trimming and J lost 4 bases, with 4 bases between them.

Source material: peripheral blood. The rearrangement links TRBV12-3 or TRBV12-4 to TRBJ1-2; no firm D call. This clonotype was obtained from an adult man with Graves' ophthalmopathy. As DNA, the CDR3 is TGTGCCAGCAGTTACTTCTATGGCTACACCTTC. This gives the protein CASSYFYGYTF.